Shown below are 23 T cell receptor beta chains from a single sample sequenced in a study of T-cell memory formation after mild COVID-19. In TCRdb, the 5' RACE reads were re-called with MiXCR into one record per CDR3 protein. The sample records approximately 340,000 distinct CDR3 sequences, under 15% being singletons. The material sequenced was PBMCs or a T cell subset sorted from them (not recorded which). Receptors originate from a man in his late teens or twenties who had mild COVID-19 (a few samples of this study predate the infection). Cell type and time point are not known.

This clonotype was counted at least ten times. The CDR3 sequence is CASSPWTRPQETQYF. CDR3 sequence (DNA): TGTGCCAGCAGCCCTTGGACTAGACCTCAAGAGACCCAGTACTTC. The chain joins TRBV7-2 to TRBJ2-5; 7 nucleotides line up with TRBD2. The junction had 8 bases not matched to a gene; V was cut back by 5 bases and J by 2 bases. Germline values: CDR1 SGHTA, CDR2 FQGNSA. CDR3 length: 15 amino acids.

This clonotype was observed a handful of times. The chain uses TRBV6-5 and TRBJ1-6; D remains ambiguous. CDR1 is MNHEY and CDR2 is SVGAGI in the germline V gene. Trimming left V 2 bases short and J 10 bases short, with 21 bases between. The CDR3 runs 17 residues. The DNA of the CDR3 is TGTGCCAGCAGTTACCGGTCGGTCTGGACTAGAGGGTCACCCCTCCACTTT. It translates to CASSYRSVWTRGSPLHF.

This clonotype was counted only a few times. J is TRBJ1-4 and V is TRBV6-1, with no clear D. This CDR3 comprises 13 residues. V lost 5 bases, J lost 2 bases, and 6 bases lay in between. The V gene's germline CDR1 is MNHNS and CDR2 SASEGT. CDR3: CASSWSTNEKLFF. The CDR3 region has the DNA TGTGCCAGCAGTTGGAGTACTAATGAAAAACTGTTTTTT.

The rearrangement uses TRBV29-1 and TRBJ2-5; weak D call: TRBD1 (7 bases). V shed 4 bases and J shed 2 bases, with 11 bases lying between them. Looked up from germline, CDR1 is SQVTM and CDR2 is ANQGSEA. The CDR3 totals 13 residues. CDR3 in amino acids: CSVARGVQETQYF. The CDR3, as DNA: TGCAGCGTTGCCAGGGGGGTTCAAGAGACCCAGTACTTC.

This chain connects TRBV6-2 or TRBV6-3 to TRBJ1-1; tentatively, D is TRBD1 (5 bases). The CDR3 loop spans 14 amino acids. Trimming shortened V by 7 bases and J by 5 bases, and 17 bases separated the two germline ends. CDR1 and CDR2 (germline): MNHEY, SVGEGT. Here the CDR3 DNA reads TGTGCCAGCACTCTGCGGCAGGGTCGTACTGAAGCTTTCTTT. This translates into CASTLRQGRTEAFF.

This clonotype occurred a few times. The chain carries TRBV5-6 and TRBJ1-2; D is undetermined. CDR3 length: 14 residues. V lost 0 bases to trimming and J lost 5 bases, with 11 bases between them. Germline V gene lookup returns CDR1 SGHDT and CDR2 YYEEEE. The chain's CDR3 is CASSLVPMEYGYTF. The CDR3 DNA is TGTGCCAGCAGCTTGGTCCCCATGGAGTATGGCTACACCTTC. Combining the CDR3 with reference TRBV5-6 and TRBJ1-2 gives the whole variable domain DAGVTQSPTHLIKTRGQQVTLRCSPKSGHDTVSWYQQALGQGPQFIFQYYEEEERQRGNFPDRFSGHQFPNYSSELNVNALLLGDSALYLCASSLVPMEYGYTFGSGTRLTVV.

This clonotype was picked up a small number of times. This sequence joins TRBV7-8 and TRBJ2-5; 8 bases map to TRBD2. With 5 bases clipped from V and 0 bases from J, the junction kept 2 bases outside the gene matches. Germline CDR1 reads SGHVS; CDR2 reads FQNEAQ. CDR3 length equals 14 residues. Here the CDR3 reads CASSTGGDQETQYF. The CDR3 DNA follows: TGTGCCAGCAGCACGGGGGGGGACCAAGAGACCCAGTACTTC.

This clonotype was recorded a few times. The chain links TRBV5-4 to TRBJ1-2; maybe TRBD1 (6 bases). CDR1 is SGHNT, CDR2 YYREEE, per germline (reference sequence). The V and J ends lost 4 bases and 3 bases respectively, with 13 bases between them. The CDR3 runs 14 residues. The CDR3 spells CASSHGQRDYGYTF. The CDR3 DNA follows: TGTGCCAGCAGCCACGGACAGCGAGACTATGGCTACACCTTC.

The gene calls are TRBV11-2 and TRBJ2-7, with D possibly being TRBD1 (5 bases). The CDR3 loop spans 13 amino acids. Deletions cut 2 bases from V and 5 bases from J, with 10 bases between. Per germline, CDR1 SGHAT and CDR2 FQNNGV. In DNA form, the CDR3 reads TGTGCCAGCAGCTTATCTACAGGAAACGAGCAGTACGTC. Residues: CASSLSTGNEQYV.

The J gene is TRBJ2-3, the V gene TRBV3-1; TRBD2 might be the D (6 bases). V lost 4 bases and J lost 4, with 15 bases in between. The length of the CDR3 is 15 residues. In germline, CDR1 is LGHDT, CDR2 YNNKEL (reference sequence). CDR3 sequence reads: CASSLGLLRADTQYF. The DNA of the CDR3 is TGTGCCAGCAGCCTCGGACTACTTCGGGCAGATACGCAGTATTTT.

The rearrangement joins TRBV12-3 or TRBV12-4 to TRBJ2-5, with D possibly being TRBD1 or TRBD2 (6 bases each). V was pared by 4 bases and J by 6 bases, with 9 bases between. The CDR3 runs 12 residues. In DNA, the CDR3 is TGTGCCAGCAGTTGGGGGGCAAAGACCCAGTACTTC. Its translation is CASSWGAKTQYF.

This clonotype came up a few times. This rearrangement joins TRBV6-2 or TRBV6-3 to TRBJ1-5, with 7 bases matching TRBD1. The CDR3 consists of 15 residues. The junction had 6 bases not matched to a gene; V was cut back by 0 bases and J by 7 bases. The germline gives CDR1 MNHEY, CDR2 SVGEGT. The CDR3 DNA is TGTGCCAGCAGTTACTCAACACAGGGGAGACAGCCCCAGCATTTT. Amino acids: CASSYSTQGRQPQHF.

This clonotype appeared many times. This chain links TRBV4-1 with TRBJ1-1; the D is unclear. This CDR3 region has 15 residues. CDR1 is MGHRA and CDR2 is YSYEKL in the germline V gene. The V end lost 0 bases, the J end lost 1 base, and 9 bases lay between the germline ends. The CDR3 loop is CASSQEDGGNTEAFF. CDR3 coding DNA: TGCGCCAGCAGCCAAGAAGATGGTGGGAACACTGAAGCTTTCTTT.

This clonotype was observed a handful of times. The V call is TRBV7-9, the J call TRBJ1-2; 9 bases fit TRBD1. Germline assignment: CDR1 SEHNR and CDR2 FQNEAQ (reference sequence). V lost 5 bases and J lost 4; bases outside the gene matches: 5. CDR3 length: 14 amino acids. The CDR3 loop is CASSPGDRAYGYTF. In DNA form, the CDR3 reads TGTGCCAGCAGCCCTGGGGACAGGGCCTATGGCTACACCTTC.

This clonotype was seen more than once but under ten times. The chain is built from TRBV5-1 and TRBJ2-5, with 8 bases matching TRBD2. Germline V gene lookup returns CDR1 SGHRS and CDR2 YFSETQ. The ends lost 2 bases at V and 2 bases at J; junction bases unmatched: 5. The CDR3 is 15 residues long. CDR3 sequence (DNA): TGCGCCAGCAGCTTTGTAGCGGGAAGACAAGAGACCCAGTACTTC. It codes for CASSFVAGRQETQYF.

The chain joins TRBV5-4 to TRBJ2-2; TRBD1 agrees at 11 bases. CDR1 SGHNT and CDR2 YYREEE come from the germline V gene (reference sequence). CDR3 length equals 15 residues. The V gene end was trimmed by 4 bases and the J gene end by 4 bases; junction bases not matched to a gene: 3. CDR3 protein: CASSQDRGRTGELFF. The CDR3 DNA is TGTGCCAGCAGCCAGGACAGGGGGCGCACCGGGGAGCTGTTTTTT.

This clonotype was found a few times. V gene TRBV18 combines with J gene TRBJ2-7; perhaps D is TRBD1 or TRBD2 (6 bases each). This CDR3 has 14 residues. The V and J ends lost 6 bases and 2 bases respectively, with 14 bases between them. Germline V lookup: CDR1 KGHSH, CDR2 LQKENI. DNA of the CDR3: TGTGCCAGCTCGGCGTCGGGGGCGACCTACGAGCAGTACTTC. This sequence encodes CASSASGATYEQYF.

The genes are TRBV6-6 and TRBJ2-7; D call uncertain. The CDR3 totals 16 residues. From germline, CDR1 is MNHNY and CDR2 SVGAGI (reference sequence). V was clipped by 0 bases and J by 4 bases, with 16 bases between them. DNA for the CDR3: TGTGCCAGCAGTTACTCCCCCCAATTTACGTCGTACGAGCAGTACTTC. Translation gives CASSYSPQFTSYEQYF.

This clonotype turned up a few times. The chain joins TRBV6-5 to TRBJ1-1; no reliable D call. Germline CDR1 reads MNHEY; CDR2 reads SVGAGI. V shed 6 bases and J shed 6 bases, with 17 bases lying between them. The CDR3 length is 14 residues. CDR3 region: CASSRLVIGAEAFF. CDR3 coding DNA: TGTGCCAGCAGCCGACTTGTAATTGGGGCTGAAGCTTTCTTT.

This clonotype was detected many times. Written as DNA, the CDR3 is TGCGCCAGCAGCCAAGTTGCGCGGGGGGGCTTAGATACGCAGTATTTT. Translating gives CASSQVARGGLDTQYF. The gene calls are TRBV4-3 and TRBJ2-3, with 9 bases that match TRBD2. The CDR3 sequence is 16 residues long. Trimming at V came to 1 base and at J to 5 bases, leaving 7 bases not matched to a gene. Germline V lookup: CDR1 LGHNA, CDR2 YSLEER.

This clonotype occurred many times. The rearrangement uses TRBV7-3 and TRBJ2-1, with unresolved D. Germline CDR1 is SGHTA and CDR2 is FQGTGA. V lost 9 bases to trimming and J lost 7 bases, with 4 bases between them. This CDR3 has 9 amino acids. The CDR3 region has the DNA TGTGCCAGTTCTAATGAGCAGTTCTTC. This translates into CASSNEQFF.

The rearrangement links TRBV5-1 to TRBJ1-2; TRBD1 might be the D (5 bases). V lost 1 base and J lost 4, with 17 bases in between. The CDR3 consists of 16 residues. Per the germline V gene, CDR1 is SGHRS and CDR2 is YFSETQ. CDR3: CASSLSGGVASYGYTF. CDR3 sequence (DNA): TGCGCCAGCAGCTTGTCAGGAGGGGTTGCGAGCTATGGCTACACCTTC.

In regard to this clonotype: One end of the junction does not line up with germline, which may come from a read error. The chain carries TRBV18 and TRBJ1-3, with D perhaps matching TRBD1 (5 bases). Germline-derived CDR1 and CDR2 are KGHSH and LQKENI. This CDR3 is 15 amino acids long. The CDR3 nucleotides are TGTGCCAGCTCACCCCAGGGCTACTCTGGAAGCACCATATATTTT. This sequence encodes CASSPQGYSGSTIYF.